The following is a T cell receptor (beta chain) sequence with its context. Its antigen remains unknown. This sample is drawn from a study of shared clonotypes between healthy human individuals. Study-level findings and limits: Non-shared clonotypes were found to have lower generation probabilities than the clonotypes that were shared by all four of the sorted-subset donors. Exclusively blood specimens were collected; tissue repertoires likely differ.

The authors' processing: Filtering differed, since immunoSEQ gave only junction sequences and no quality scores. Profiling relied on immunoSEQ multiplex PCR, and the TCRdb table lists in-frame clones only, not all of them. The D gene and trimming were derived from the DNA, and the V and J assignments and clone size from that table. This table has more than 900,000 clones, more than 75% appearing once. In germline, CDR1 is MGHDK, CDR2 SYGVNS. The CDR3 runs to 13 residues. The germline V and J ends were trimmed by 5 bases and 7 bases, with 11 bases remaining between them. The CD4+ fraction was divided into a CD45RA+ naive subset and a CD45RA-negative memory subset.

This sequence originates from a man between 18 and 35 years old in good health. Some clones in this sample may be carry-over from other donors' samples. Source material: memory CD4+ T cells from PBMCs. Subset of the sample: CD45RA-negative fraction. This chain links TRBV25-1 with TRBJ2-2; D uncertain. The CDR3 DNA reads TGTGCCAGCAGTCGGTTCGCCCTCGGGGAGCTGTTTTTT. Amino acids: CASSRFALGELFF.